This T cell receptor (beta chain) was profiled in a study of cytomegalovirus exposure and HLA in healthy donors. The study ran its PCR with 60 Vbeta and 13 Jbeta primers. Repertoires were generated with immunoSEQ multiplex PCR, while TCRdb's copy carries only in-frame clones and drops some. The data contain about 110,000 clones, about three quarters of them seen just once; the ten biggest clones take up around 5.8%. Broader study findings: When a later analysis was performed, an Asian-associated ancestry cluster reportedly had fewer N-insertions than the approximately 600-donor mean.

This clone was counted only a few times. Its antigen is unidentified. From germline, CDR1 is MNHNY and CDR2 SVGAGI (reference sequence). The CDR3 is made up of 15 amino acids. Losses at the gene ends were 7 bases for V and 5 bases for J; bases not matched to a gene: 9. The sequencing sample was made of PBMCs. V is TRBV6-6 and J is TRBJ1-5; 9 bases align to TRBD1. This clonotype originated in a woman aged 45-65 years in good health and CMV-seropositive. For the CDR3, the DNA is TGTGCCAGCAACTATCGGGGACAGGGCGATCAGCCCCAGCATTTT. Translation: CASNYRGQGDQPQHF.